This TCR beta chain came from a study of sequential checkpoint blockade in melanoma. Study-level background: Randomization was 1:1 between first-line nivolumab→ipilimumab and ipilimumab→nivolumab. Maintenance nivolumab came after either treatment sequence.

The treatment: randomized to nivolumab then ipilimumab (arm A) or the reverse (arm B). Patients had received no earlier DNA-damaging chemotherapy. Clones were read by immunoSEQ multiplex PCR, and TCRdb kept only the in-frame ones, dropping some. This sample has 32,000 or so clones, with 82% found just once. V lost 6 bases to trimming and J lost 8 bases; unmatched junction nucleotides: 9. Germline assignment: CDR1 MDHEN and CDR2 SYDVKM. CDR3 length: 15 residues. The sequence was collected from a human donor with melanoma. Source: CD8+ T cells sorted from blood (inferred from file names), taken from a patient given nivolumab and ipilimumab in sequence. The chain carries TRBV28 and TRBJ1-4, with 10 nucleotides matching TRBD1. CDR3 in amino acids: CASSPGTGEDEKLFF. The DNA for the CDR3 is TGTGCCAGCAGCCCAGGGACAGGGGAGGACGAAAAACTGTTTTTT.